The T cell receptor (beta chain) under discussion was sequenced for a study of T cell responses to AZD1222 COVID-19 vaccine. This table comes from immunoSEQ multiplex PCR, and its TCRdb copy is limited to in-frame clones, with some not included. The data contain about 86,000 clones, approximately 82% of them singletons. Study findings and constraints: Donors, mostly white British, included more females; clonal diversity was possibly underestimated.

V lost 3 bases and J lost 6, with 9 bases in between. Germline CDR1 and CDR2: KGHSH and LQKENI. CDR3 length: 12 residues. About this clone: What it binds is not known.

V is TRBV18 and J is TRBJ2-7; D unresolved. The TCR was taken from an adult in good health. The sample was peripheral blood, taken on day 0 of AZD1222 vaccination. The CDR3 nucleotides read TGTGCCAGCTCACCGCGCCTCAGCGAGCAGTACTTC. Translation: CASSPRLSEQYF.